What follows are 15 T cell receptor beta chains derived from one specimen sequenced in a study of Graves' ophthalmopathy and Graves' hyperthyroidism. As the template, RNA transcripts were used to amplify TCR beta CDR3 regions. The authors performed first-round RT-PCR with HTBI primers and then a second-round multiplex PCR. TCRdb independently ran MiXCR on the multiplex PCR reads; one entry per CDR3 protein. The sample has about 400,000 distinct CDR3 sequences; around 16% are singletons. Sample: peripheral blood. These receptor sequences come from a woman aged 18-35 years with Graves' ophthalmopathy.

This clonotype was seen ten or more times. The CDR3 is CASSSQGASNQPQHF. The CDR3 DNA reads as TGTGCCAGCAGCTCACAGGGGGCGAGCAATCAGCCCCAGCATTTT. The rearrangement links TRBV7-2 to TRBJ1-5; TRBD1 aligns across 9 bases. V lost 4 bases, J lost 1 base, and 2 bases stayed unmatched. The germline V gene has CDR1 SGHTA and CDR2 FQGNSA. CDR3 length equals 15 residues.

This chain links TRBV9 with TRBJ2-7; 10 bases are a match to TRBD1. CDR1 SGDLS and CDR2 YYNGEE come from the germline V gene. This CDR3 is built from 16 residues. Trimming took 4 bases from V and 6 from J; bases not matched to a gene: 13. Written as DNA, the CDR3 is TGTGCCAGCAGCCCTCAGACAGGGGGCGGTTTGAGCGAGCAGTACTTC. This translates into CASSPQTGGGLSEQYF.

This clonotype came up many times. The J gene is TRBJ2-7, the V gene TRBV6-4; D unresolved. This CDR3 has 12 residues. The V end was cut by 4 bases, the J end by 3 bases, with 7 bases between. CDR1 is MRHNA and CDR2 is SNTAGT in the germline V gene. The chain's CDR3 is CASSVHFYEQYF. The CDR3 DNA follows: TGTGCCAGCAGTGTCCACTTCTACGAGCAGTACTTC.

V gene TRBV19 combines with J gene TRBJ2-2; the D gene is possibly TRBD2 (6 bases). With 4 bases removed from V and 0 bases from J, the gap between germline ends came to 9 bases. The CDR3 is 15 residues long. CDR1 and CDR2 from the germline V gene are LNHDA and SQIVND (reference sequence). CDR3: CASSNSGPNTGELFF. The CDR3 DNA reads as TGTGCCAGTAGTAATAGCGGCCCGAACACCGGGGAGCTGTTTTTT.

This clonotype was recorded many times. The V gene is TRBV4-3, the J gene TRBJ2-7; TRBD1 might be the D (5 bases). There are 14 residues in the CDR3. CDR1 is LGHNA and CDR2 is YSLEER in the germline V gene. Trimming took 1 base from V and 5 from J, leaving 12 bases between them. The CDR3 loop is CASSQVTGPHEQYF. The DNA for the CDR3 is TGCGCCAGCAGCCAAGTAACAGGACCCCACGAGCAGTACTTC.

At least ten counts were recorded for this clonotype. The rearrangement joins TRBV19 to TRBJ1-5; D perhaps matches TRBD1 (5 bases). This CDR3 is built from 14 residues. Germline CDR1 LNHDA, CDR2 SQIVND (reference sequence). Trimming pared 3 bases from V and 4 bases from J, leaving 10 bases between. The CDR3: CASSMLGGNQPQHF. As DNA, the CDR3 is TGTGCCAGTAGTATGCTGGGGGGGAATCAGCCCCAGCATTTT.

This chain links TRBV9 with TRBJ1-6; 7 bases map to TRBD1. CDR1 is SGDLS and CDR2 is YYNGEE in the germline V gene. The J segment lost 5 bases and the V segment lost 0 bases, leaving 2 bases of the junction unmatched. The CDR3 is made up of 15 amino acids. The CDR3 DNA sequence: TGTGCCAGCAGCGTAGGGCAGGGGGATAATTCACCCCTCCACTTT. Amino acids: CASSVGQGDNSPLHF.

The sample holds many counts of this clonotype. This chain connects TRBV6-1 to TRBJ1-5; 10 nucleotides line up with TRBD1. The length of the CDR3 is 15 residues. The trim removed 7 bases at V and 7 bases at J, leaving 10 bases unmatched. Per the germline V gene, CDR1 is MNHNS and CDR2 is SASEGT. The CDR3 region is CASMTGGRRDQPQHF. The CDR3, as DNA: TGTGCCAGCATGACAGGGGGCCGTCGGGACCAGCCCCAGCATTTT.

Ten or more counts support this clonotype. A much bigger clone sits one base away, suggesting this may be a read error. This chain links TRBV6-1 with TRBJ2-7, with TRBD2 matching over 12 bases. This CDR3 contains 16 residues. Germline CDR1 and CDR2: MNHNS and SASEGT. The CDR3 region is CAGSFGLAGIVYEQYF. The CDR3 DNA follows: TGTGCCGGCAGCTTTGGACTAGCGGGGATAGTCTACGAGCAGTACTTC.

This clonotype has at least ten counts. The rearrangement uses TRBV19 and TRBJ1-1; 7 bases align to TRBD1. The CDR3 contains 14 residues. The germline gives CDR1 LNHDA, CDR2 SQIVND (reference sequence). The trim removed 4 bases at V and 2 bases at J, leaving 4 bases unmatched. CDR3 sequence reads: CASSKGQANTEAFF. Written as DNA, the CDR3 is TGTGCCAGTAGTAAAGGACAGGCCAACACTGAAGCTTTCTTT.

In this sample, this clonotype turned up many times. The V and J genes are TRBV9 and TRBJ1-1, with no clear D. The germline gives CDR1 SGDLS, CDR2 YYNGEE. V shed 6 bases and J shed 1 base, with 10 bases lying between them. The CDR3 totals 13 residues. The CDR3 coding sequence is TGTGCCAGCACCTCAACGGCGAACACTGAAGCTTTCTTT. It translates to CASTSTANTEAFF.

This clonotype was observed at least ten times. CDR3 in amino acids: CASDRRDRGTEAFF. CDR3 bases: TGTGCCAGTGACCGCAGGGATCGGGGCACTGAAGCTTTCTTT. The chain combines TRBV19 with TRBJ1-1; possibly TRBD1 for D (5 bases). Looked up from germline, CDR1 is LNHDA and CDR2 is SQIVND (reference sequence). The CDR3 has 14 residues. V lost 8 bases and J 4 bases, leaving 17 bases between the germline ends.

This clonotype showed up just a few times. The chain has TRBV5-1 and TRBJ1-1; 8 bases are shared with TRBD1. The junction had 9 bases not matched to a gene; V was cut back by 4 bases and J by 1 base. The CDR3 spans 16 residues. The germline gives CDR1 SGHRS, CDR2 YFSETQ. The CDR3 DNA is TGCGCCAGCAGCGACAGGGGCCGTGGTGGGAACACTGAAGCTTTCTTT. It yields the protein CASSDRGRGGNTEAFF.

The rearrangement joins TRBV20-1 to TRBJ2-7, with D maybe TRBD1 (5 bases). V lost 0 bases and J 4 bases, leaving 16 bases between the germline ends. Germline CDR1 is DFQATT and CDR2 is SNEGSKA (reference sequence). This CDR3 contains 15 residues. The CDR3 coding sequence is TGCAGTGCTAGAGATTGGGGCAGATCCGCTTACGAGCAGTACTTC. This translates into CSARDWGRSAYEQYF.

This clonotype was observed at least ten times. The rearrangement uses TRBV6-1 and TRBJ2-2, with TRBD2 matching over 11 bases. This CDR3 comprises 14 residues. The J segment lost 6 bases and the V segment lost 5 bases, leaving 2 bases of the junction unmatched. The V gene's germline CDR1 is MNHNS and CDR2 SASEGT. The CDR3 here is CASSIAGGPGELFF. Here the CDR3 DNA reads TGTGCCAGCAGTATAGCGGGAGGGCCCGGGGAGCTGTTTTTT.